The 23 T cell receptor beta chains given below trace back to one sample, sequenced in a study. TCRdb processed the RT-PCR reads anew with MiXCR; each CDR3 protein has one entry. The profile covers approximately 720,000 distinct CDR3 sequences, with approximately 15% appearing a single time and roughly 3.6% taken by the ten largest. Sequencing used memory CD4+ T cells from blood. The receptors come from a female donor in good health, serving as a healthy control.

In DNA, the CDR3 is TGTGCCAGCACCCCAGCGGGGGGGGTGACAGATACGCAGTATTTT. Translating it yields CASTPAGGVTDTQYF. The chain couples TRBV7-9 to TRBJ2-3, with 10 bases aligning to TRBD2. CDR1 is SEHNR and CDR2 is FQNEAQ in the germline V gene (reference sequence). Losses at the gene ends were 7 bases for V and 3 bases for J; bases not matched to a gene: 7. This CDR3 comprises 15 residues. Drawing the rest from reference TRBV7-9 and TRBJ2-3, the complete variable domain is DTGVSQNPRHKITKRGQNVTFRCDPISEHNRLYWYRQTLGQGPEFLTYFQNEAQLEKSRLLSDRFSAERPKGSFSTLEIQRTEQGDSAMYLCASTPAGGVTDTQYFGPGTRLTVL.

The rearrangement links TRBV12-3 or TRBV12-4 to TRBJ1-2, with 7 positions matching TRBD1. The CDR3 is 15 residues long. V trimming: 2 bases; J trimming: 11 bases; junction bases outside the gene matches: 14. The CDR3 loop is CASSLHPGDSTAYTF. CDR3 DNA sequence: TGTGCCAGCAGTTTACACCCTGGGGACAGCACTGCATACACCTTC.

This clonotype occurred a few times. In nucleotides, the CDR3 is TGCAGTGCTATTTCGGGACTAGCGCTATACAATGAGCAGTTCTTC. Translating gives CSAISGLALYNEQFF. The chain employs TRBV20-1 and TRBJ2-1, with TRBD2 matching 10 bases. Germline V gives CDR1 DFQATT, CDR2 SNEGSKA (reference sequence). This CDR3 has 15 amino acids. V trimming: 4 bases; J trimming: 4 bases; junction bases outside the gene matches: 7.

There are many counts of this clonotype. The V and J genes are TRBV10-3 and TRBJ2-7; D gene ambiguous. The CDR3 totals 12 residues. Germline V gene data show CDR1 as ENHRY and CDR2 as SYGVKD. V gave up 0 bases and J gave up 4 bases, with 4 bases separating them. The CDR3 protein is CAISESWYEQYF. DNA of the CDR3: TGTGCCATCAGTGAGTCCTGGTACGAGCAGTACTTC.

This clonotype came up a few times. This chain links TRBV10-3 with TRBJ1-1; the match to TRBD1 covers 7 bases. Germline values: CDR1 ENHRY, CDR2 SYGVKD. The CDR3 loop spans 16 amino acids. With 6 bases clipped from V and 1 base from J, the junction kept 11 bases outside the gene matches. As DNA, the CDR3 is TGTGCCATCAGCCCCACGACAGGGAATGGGAACACTGAAGCTTTCTTT. It encodes CAISPTTGNGNTEAFF.

As concerns this clonotype: A junction boundary mismatches the germline segment, possibly from a read error. The rearrangement uses TRBV20-1 and TRBJ2-7, with unresolved D. CDR3 length equals 13 residues. The germline V gene has CDR1 DFQATT and CDR2 SNEGSKA (reference sequence). The CDR3 DNA is TGCAGTGCTGGAGACGGTCTTAGGAACGAGCAGTACTTC. It specifies CSAGDGLRNEQYF.

This chain uses TRBV7-7 with TRBJ2-2; no definite D call. There are 16 residues in the CDR3. From germline, CDR1 is SSHAT and CDR2 FNYEAQ (reference sequence). Trimming removed 4 bases at V and 1 base at J, with 13 bases between. The CDR3 DNA follows: TGTGCCAGCAGCTCCTCCCGGAGAGGGAACACCGGGGAGCTGTTTTTT. Translated, it gives CASSSSRRGNTGELFF.

This clonotype was observed many times. DNA of the CDR3: TGTGCCAGCAGCCCGACAGGGCTGGTCACCGGGGAGCTGTTTTTT. Encoded protein: CASSPTGLVTGELFF. V and J are TRBV12-3 or TRBV12-4 and TRBJ2-2; 7 nucleotides match TRBD1. V lost 6 bases to trimming and J lost 4 bases; unmatched junction nucleotides: 8. The CDR3 consists of 15 residues.

This clonotype was seen a few times. V usage is TRBV20-1 and J usage is TRBJ1-5; tentatively, D is TRBD1 (5 bases). Trimming stripped 4 bases from V and 6 bases from J, with 22 bases between. The CDR3 spans 16 residues. CDR1 is DFQATT, CDR2 SNEGSKA, per germline (reference sequence). The CDR3 coding sequence is TGCAGTGCTACTCAGGGAGGTCGGCAGGGAACTCAGCCCCAGCATTTT. This codes for CSATQGGRQGTQPQHF.

This chain joins TRBV5-4 and TRBJ1-3, with D unclear. The length of the CDR3 is 12 residues. Between the trimmed V and J ends, which lost 10 bases and 5 bases, there was a span of 13 bases. From germline, CDR1 is SGHNT and CDR2 YYREEE (reference sequence). The CDR3 nucleotides read TGTGCCCTTTCAGGCCTGAGAAACACCATATATTTT. Translating gives CALSGLRNTIYF.

In this sample, this clonotype turned up a few times. V is TRBV6-2 or TRBV6-3 and J is TRBJ1-5; a weak D match, TRBD1 (6 bases). The CDR3 spans 13 residues. Trimming took off 2 bases at V and 10 bases at J, with 12 bases between the two ends. Germline V gene data show CDR1 as MNHEY and CDR2 as SVGEGT. Written as DNA, the CDR3 is TGTGCCAGCAGTTACGCTGGGGGCGATCCCCAGCATTTT. As protein: CASSYAGGDPQHF.

This clonotype appeared many times. The V and J genes are TRBV5-1 and TRBJ2-3; 8 positions agree with TRBD2. V trimming: 0 bases; J trimming: 1 base; junction bases outside the gene matches: 4. This CDR3 is 16 amino acids long. CDR1 and CDR2 from the germline V gene are SGHRS and YFSETQ. For the CDR3, the DNA is TGCGCCAGCAGCTTGGGGGAACTAGCGGGCACAGATACGCAGTATTTT. Encoded protein: CASSLGELAGTDTQYF.

This clonotype was seen many times. This chain connects TRBV7-2 to TRBJ2-3; TRBD2 matches 10 bases. V shed 6 bases and J 4 bases; nucleotides not matched to a gene: 10. The CDR3 runs to 16 residues. Germline loops: CDR1 SGHTA, CDR2 FQGNSA. CDR3 loop: CASRAKAGGPSDTQYF. The CDR3 nucleotides are TGTGCCAGCAGGGCCAAAGCGGGAGGGCCGTCAGATACGCAGTATTTT.

This chain links TRBV27 with TRBJ1-5; D is undetermined. CDR1 is MNHEY, CDR2 SMNVEV, per germline (reference sequence). The CDR3 spans 17 residues. V lost 5 bases, J lost 1 base, and 18 bases lay in between. The chain's CDR3 is CASSLGPGPYSNQPQHF. The DNA of the CDR3 is TGTGCCAGCAGTCTGGGCCCTGGACCCTACAGCAATCAGCCCCAGCATTTT.

At least ten counts were recorded for this clonotype. The J gene is TRBJ2-3, the V gene TRBV6-5; 10 bases are shared with TRBD2. There are 15 residues in the CDR3. The V segment lost 2 bases and the J segment 4 bases; nucleotides outside the gene matches: 3. Germline CDR1 is MNHEY and CDR2 is SVGAGI. CDR3 sequence reads: CASSYRAGGPDTQYF. The CDR3 DNA is TGTGCCAGCAGTTACCGAGCGGGAGGGCCAGATACGCAGTATTTT.

The V call is TRBV5-4, the J call TRBJ2-1; the match to TRBD2 covers 7 bases. Germline CDR1 reads SGHNT; CDR2 reads YYREEE (reference sequence). The CDR3 extends over 17 amino acids. V lost 2 bases, J lost 6 bases, and 14 bases stayed unmatched. CDR3 sequence (DNA): TGTGCCAGCAGCTTCGATATGCTGGGAGGGCCACGCAATGAGCAGTTCTTC. The encoded protein is CASSFDMLGGPRNEQFF.

The V call is TRBV6-2 or TRBV6-3, the J call TRBJ2-5, with D tentatively TRBD1 (5 bases). Germline V gene sequence: CDR1 MNHEY, CDR2 SVGEGT. V lost 5 bases, J lost 5 bases, and 15 bases lay in between. This CDR3 is 14 amino acids long. CDR3 nucleotides: TGTGCCAGCAGTGCCTCAGGGATGAGGGAGACCCAGTACTTC. This translates into CASSASGMRETQYF.

The chain employs TRBV6-1 and TRBJ1-2; D is undetermined. CDR3 length: 13 residues. The germline V gene has CDR1 MNHNS and CDR2 SASEGT. The V gene lost 10 bases and the J gene lost 8 bases, with 20 bases spanning the gap. CDR3 sequence: CATSPQESGGYTF. The DNA for the CDR3 is TGTGCCACCTCCCCCCAGGAGTCCGGCGGCTACACCTTC.

This clonotype was detected a few times. This CDR3 is CATSDSGHDTEAFF. The CDR3 DNA follows: TGTGCCACCAGTGACTCTGGACACGACACTGAAGCTTTCTTT. V and J are TRBV24-1 and TRBJ1-1; tentative D call: TRBD1 (5 bases). This CDR3 comprises 14 residues. Deletions cut 4 bases from V and 3 bases from J, with 11 bases between. Germline V gene lookup returns CDR1 KGHDR and CDR2 SFDVKD.

V and J are TRBV5-4 and TRBJ2-3; TRBD1 is a possible D gene (6 bases). Trimming took off 0 bases at V and 2 bases at J, with 10 bases between the two ends. CDR1 SGHNT and CDR2 YYREEE come from the germline V gene (reference sequence). The CDR3 has 15 amino acids. CDR3 sequence: CASSLAGVDTDTQYF. CDR3 coding DNA: TGTGCCAGCAGCTTGGCAGGGGTTGACACAGATACGCAGTATTTT.

This clonotype was found many times. V gene TRBV5-1 combines with J gene TRBJ1-2; D might be TRBD1 (5 bases). V was trimmed by 4 bases and J by 7 bases, leaving 14 bases between them. This CDR3 comprises 13 residues. Germline V CDR1 and CDR2: SGHRS, YFSETQ. The CDR3 sequence: CASSLAGDLGYTF. The CDR3 nucleotides read TGCGCCAGCAGCCTGGCCGGGGACCTTGGCTACACCTTC.

In this sample, this clonotype turned up a few times. The gene calls are TRBV7-2 and TRBJ2-6; D might be TRBD2 (5 bases). The CDR3 runs to 15 residues. V lost 1 base and J 4 bases, leaving 8 bases between the germline ends. The V gene's germline CDR1 is SGHTA and CDR2 FQGNSA. The CDR3 DNA sequence: TGTGCCAGCAGCTTAGTACGGGGAGGGGCCAACGTCCTGACTTTC. It encodes CASSLVRGGANVLTF.

This sequence joins TRBV11-2 and TRBJ1-1; TRBD1 is a possible D gene (6 bases). Germline lookup yields CDR1 SGHAT and CDR2 FQNNGV. This CDR3 has 12 amino acids. The V gene lost 7 bases and the J gene lost 11 bases, with 17 bases spanning the gap. This CDR3 reads CASKPQQGLAFF. The CDR3 bases are TGTGCCAGCAAACCTCAACAGGGCTTGGCTTTCTTT.